Here is one T cell receptor (beta chain) with its context. What it binds is unknown. Being one base from a much bigger clone, this may be a read error. Trimming at V came to 2 bases and at J to 7 bases, leaving 8 bases not matched to a gene. This CDR3 comprises 15 residues. From germline, CDR1 is MNHNS and CDR2 SASEGT. Study-wide findings and caveats: Tumor memory CD4+ T cell TCR gene usage clustered with blood and lymph node memory CD4+ cells and lymph node naive CD4+ cells.

After constant-region reverse-primer amplification, full-length variable regions underwent semi-nested PCR with Nested Universal Primer A. MiXCR, run by TCRdb on the 5' RACE reads, gives a single entry per CDR3 protein. Of fewer than 80,000 distinct CDR3 sequences listed, approximately 23% were seen once; the top ten hold approximately 3.1%. The clonotype originates from a female donor with breast cancer. This chain joins TRBV6-1 and TRBJ1-5; 7 bases are shared with TRBD1. The sequenced sample was memory CD4+ T cells sorted from a lymph node. Subset specified: memory CD4+ T cells, CD4+CD45RO+CD25-. DNA of the CDR3: TGTGCCAGCAGTGAATGTAGGGGGCGCTCCCAGCCCCAGCATTTT. This gives the protein CASSECRGRSQPQHF.